Listed below are T cell receptor beta chains from one sample, sequenced in a study of blood T cell repertoires in COVID-19. Method: immunoSEQ multiplex PCR; TCRdb's copy keeps in-frame clones and lacks some. The table lists a few hundred thousand clones, about 90% of them singletons. The sequenced sample was peripheral blood. The receptors come from a woman between 18 and 29 years old who had recovered from COVID-19. Each CDR3 is given with its conserved first and last residue. Fields, in order: clone size, V gene, J gene, D gene, CDR3 DNA, CDR3 protein. A D gene is named only where the DNA matches it firmly. Expanded clones are given a class, and other clones once, few, many or no size at all.

clone_size: .; v_call: TRBV5-6; j_call: TRBJ1-5; d_call: .; cdr3_nt: TGTGCCAGCAGCTTTGAGAACGAGCCCCAGCATTTT; cdr3_aa: CASSFENEPQHF
clone_size: few; v_call: TRBV5-6; j_call: TRBJ2-1; d_call: TRBD1; cdr3_nt: TGTGCCAGCAGCCCCCGACAGGGTTACAATGAGCAGTTCTTC; cdr3_aa: CASSPRQGYNEQFF
clone_size: .; v_call: TRBV29-1; j_call: TRBJ2-5; d_call: .; cdr3_nt: TGCAGCGTTGAATCGGGTAAAGAGACCCAGTACTTC; cdr3_aa: CSVESGKETQYF
clone_size: .; v_call: TRBV6-2/TRBV6-3; j_call: TRBJ2-5; d_call: .; cdr3_nt: TGTGCCAGCAGTTACTCTCCGGGAGTAAAAGAGACCCAGTACTTC; cdr3_aa: CASSYSPGVKETQYF
clone_size: .; v_call: TRBV7-2; j_call: TRBJ2-1; d_call: .; cdr3_nt: TGTGCCAGCAGCTTAACCTACAGGGAGAATGAGCAGTTCTTC; cdr3_aa: CASSLTYRENEQFF
clone_size: .; v_call: TRBV27; j_call: TRBJ2-1; d_call: TRBD2; cdr3_nt: TGTGCCAGCAGCCAAGGACTAGCACCACCCAATGAGCAGTTCTTC; cdr3_aa: CASSQGLAPPNEQFF
clone_size: once; v_call: TRBV13; j_call: TRBJ1-1; d_call: .; cdr3_nt: TGTGCCAGCAGCGGGGAAAGGGGACAACGTGATGAAGCTTTCTTT; cdr3_aa: CASSGERGQRDEAFF
clone_size: .; v_call: TRBV5-1; j_call: TRBJ2-5; d_call: .; cdr3_nt: TGCGCCAGCAGCTCCCTAGGGGTCCAAGAGACCCAGTACTTC; cdr3_aa: CASSSLGVQETQYF
clone_size: .; v_call: TRBV5-3; j_call: TRBJ1-1; d_call: .; cdr3_nt: TGTGCCAGAAGCCTTCCCCGTCGAAGGGAGACTGAAGCTTTCTTT; cdr3_aa: CARSLPRRRETEAFF
clone_size: .; v_call: TRBV7-3; j_call: TRBJ2-5; d_call: .; cdr3_nt: TGTGCCAGCAGCCCGTCAAGAGCGGTAAAAGAGACCCAGTACTTC; cdr3_aa: CASSPSRAVKETQYF
clone_size: .; v_call: TRBV18; j_call: TRBJ1-1; d_call: TRBD1; cdr3_nt: TGTGCCAGCTCACCACGGACAGGGGAAGGGACTGAAGCTTTCTTT; cdr3_aa: CASSPRTGEGTEAFF
clone_size: .; v_call: TRBV27; j_call: TRBJ2-2; d_call: TRBD1; cdr3_nt: TGTGCCAGCAGTAGAACCTTGGGGACAGCGAACACCGGGGAGCTGTTTTTT; cdr3_aa: CASSRTLGTANTGELFF
clone_size: .; v_call: TRBV27; j_call: TRBJ2-2; d_call: TRBD1; cdr3_nt: TGTGCCAGCAGTTCGACAGGGTGGGCCGGGGAGCTGTTTTTT; cdr3_aa: CASSSTGWAGELFF
clone_size: .; v_call: TRBV12-3/TRBV12-4; j_call: TRBJ2-7; d_call: .; cdr3_nt: TGTGCCAGCAGTCCCAGACTCGATGGAGAGCAGTACTTC; cdr3_aa: CASSPRLDGEQYF
clone_size: .; v_call: TRBV5-5; j_call: TRBJ1-2; d_call: TRBD1; cdr3_nt: TGTGCCAGCAGCTTGCAGGGGGCCTATGGCTACACCTTC; cdr3_aa: CASSLQGAYGYTF
clone_size: .; v_call: TRBV12-3/TRBV12-4; j_call: TRBJ1-4; d_call: .; cdr3_nt: TGTGCCAGCGGGCAGGTCGGAGAAAAACTGTTTTTT; cdr3_aa: CASGQVGEKLFF
clone_size: .; v_call: TRBV7-9; j_call: TRBJ2-7; d_call: TRBD2; cdr3_nt: TGTGCCAGCAGCTTAGCCCGGGGGGAGAACGACTACGAGCAGTACTTC; cdr3_aa: CASSLARGENDYEQYF
clone_size: .; v_call: TRBV24-1; j_call: TRBJ2-3; d_call: TRBD2; cdr3_nt: TGTGCCACCAGTGATTCCCAGCGGGGATCAGATACGCAGTATTTT; cdr3_aa: CATSDSQRGSDTQYF
clone_size: once; v_call: TRBV5-6; j_call: TRBJ2-7; d_call: TRBD1; cdr3_nt: TGTGCCAGCAGTTCCCGGGACAGGGCCTTCTACGAGCAGTACTTC; cdr3_aa: CASSSRDRAFYEQYF
clone_size: .; v_call: TRBV25-1; j_call: TRBJ2-7; d_call: .; cdr3_nt: TGTGCCAGCAGCCCGCCTGGGGGGACAGCCTACGAGCAGTACTTC; cdr3_aa: CASSPPGGTAYEQYF
clone_size: few; v_call: TRBV19; j_call: TRBJ1-5; d_call: .; cdr3_nt: TGTGCCAGTAGCAGATTGGGCAATCAGCCCCAGCATTTT; cdr3_aa: CASSRLGNQPQHF
clone_size: .; v_call: TRBV3-1/TRBV3-2; j_call: TRBJ2-1; d_call: .; cdr3_nt: TGTGCCAGCAGCAACTACGGCGGCGGGGGCGGGTATGAGCAGTTCTTC; cdr3_aa: CASSNYGGGGGYEQFF
clone_size: .; v_call: TRBV6-5; j_call: TRBJ2-1; d_call: TRBD2; cdr3_nt: TGTGCCAGCAGTCCAGGACTAGCGAGCATAGAGCAGTTCTTC; cdr3_aa: CASSPGLASIEQFF
clone_size: .; v_call: TRBV4-3; j_call: TRBJ2-7; d_call: .; cdr3_nt: TGCGCCAGCAGCCCGGAGACTAGTAGCCACGAGCAGTACTTC; cdr3_aa: CASSPETSSHEQYF
clone_size: .; v_call: TRBV30; j_call: TRBJ2-5; d_call: TRBD2; cdr3_nt: TGTGCCTGGAGTGTACTAGCGGGAGGAGAGACCCAGTACTTC; cdr3_aa: CAWSVLAGGETQYF
clone_size: .; v_call: TRBV27; j_call: TRBJ2-1; d_call: .; cdr3_nt: TGTGCCAGCAGCCATCCCCCCACAGCACCTTTAAAAACCTACAATGAGCAGTTCTTC; cdr3_aa: CASSHPPTAPLKTYNEQFF
clone_size: .; v_call: TRBV9; j_call: TRBJ2-3; d_call: .; cdr3_nt: TGTGCCAGCAGCGTAAGCATGGTGAGCACAGATACGCAGTATTTT; cdr3_aa: CASSVSMVSTDTQYF
clone_size: .; v_call: TRBV19; j_call: TRBJ2-2; d_call: TRBD2; cdr3_nt: TGTGCCAGTAGTATAGTGACTAGCGACACCGGGGAGCTGTTTTTT; cdr3_aa: CASSIVTSDTGELFF
clone_size: once; v_call: TRBV5-4; j_call: TRBJ1-3; d_call: .; cdr3_nt: TGTGCCAGCAGCTTCGGGGGGGATTCTGGAAACACCATATATTTT; cdr3_aa: CASSFGGDSGNTIYF
clone_size: .; v_call: TRBV14; j_call: TRBJ2-7; d_call: .; cdr3_nt: TGTGCCAGCAGCCCTAGACCGGGGGGCTCTTTCGAGCAGTACTTC; cdr3_aa: CASSPRPGGSFEQYF
clone_size: .; v_call: TRBV5-6; j_call: TRBJ1-2; d_call: .; cdr3_nt: TGTGCCAGCAGCTTGGACATTGGGAATCAGCGGGATGGCTACACCTTC; cdr3_aa: CASSLDIGNQRDGYTF
clone_size: .; v_call: TRBV7-6; j_call: TRBJ1-1; d_call: .; cdr3_nt: TGTGCCAGCAGCTTAGGGGCGGAGGGGAACACTGAAGCTTTCTTT; cdr3_aa: CASSLGAEGNTEAFF
clone_size: .; v_call: TRBV11-3; j_call: TRBJ2-5; d_call: .; cdr3_nt: TGTGCCAGCAGCCATACAGGGTACGGGCAAGAGACCCAGTACTTC; cdr3_aa: CASSHTGYGQETQYF
clone_size: .; v_call: TRBV9; j_call: TRBJ2-2; d_call: .; cdr3_nt: TGTGCCAGCAGCCCCAGTGCAGGGGCATTCGCCGGGGAGCTGTTTTTT; cdr3_aa: CASSPSAGAFAGELFF
clone_size: .; v_call: TRBV19; j_call: TRBJ1-5; d_call: .; cdr3_nt: TGTGCCAGTACTAAGACTGCTTACCAGACGCCCCAGCATTTT; cdr3_aa: CASTKTAYQTPQHF
clone_size: .; v_call: TRBV5-1; j_call: TRBJ2-2; d_call: .; cdr3_nt: TGCGCCAGCAGCCAGTCGACTCCTGGGGCCACCGGGGAGCTGTTTTTT; cdr3_aa: CASSQSTPGATGELFF
clone_size: .; v_call: TRBV7-9; j_call: TRBJ2-1; d_call: TRBD1; cdr3_nt: TGTGCCAGCAGCTTAGCCAGCTCGGGGACAGGGGTCTACTTCTTC; cdr3_aa: CASSLASSGTGVYFF
clone_size: .; v_call: TRBV6-5; j_call: TRBJ1-1; d_call: TRBD1; cdr3_nt: TGTGCCAGCACCACGGGACAGACGAACACTGAAGCTTTCTTT; cdr3_aa: CASTTGQTNTEAFF
clone_size: once; v_call: TRBV10-3; j_call: TRBJ2-1; d_call: TRBD2; cdr3_nt: TGTGCCATCAGCCGCGGACTAGCGGTGGACAATGAGCAGTTCTTC; cdr3_aa: CAISRGLAVDNEQFF
clone_size: .; v_call: TRBV18; j_call: TRBJ1-4; d_call: .; cdr3_nt: TGTGCCAGCTCAACGAAGCAGGGCGGGGTTGAAAAACTGTTTTTT; cdr3_aa: CASSTKQGGVEKLFF
clone_size: .; v_call: TRBV19; j_call: TRBJ1-1; d_call: .; cdr3_nt: TGTGCCAGTAGTATAGATCAGGGGTTTTCTGAAGCTTTCTTT; cdr3_aa: CASSIDQGFSEAFF